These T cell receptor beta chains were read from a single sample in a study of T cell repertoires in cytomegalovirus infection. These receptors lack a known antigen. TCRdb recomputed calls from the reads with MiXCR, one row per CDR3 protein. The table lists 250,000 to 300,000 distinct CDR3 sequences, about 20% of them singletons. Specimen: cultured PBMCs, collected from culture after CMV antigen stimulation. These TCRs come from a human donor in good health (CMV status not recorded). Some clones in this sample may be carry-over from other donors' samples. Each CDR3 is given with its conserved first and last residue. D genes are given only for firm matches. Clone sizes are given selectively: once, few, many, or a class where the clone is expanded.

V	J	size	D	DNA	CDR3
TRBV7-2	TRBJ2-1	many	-	TGTGCCAGCAGCTTAGGTAGTTCCAATGAGCAGTTCTTC	CASSLGSSNEQFF
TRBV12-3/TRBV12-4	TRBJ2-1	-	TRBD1	TGTGCCAGCAGTCCCCGTGGGGGTCGACAGGGACCTCGGGAATTAAACAATGAGCAGTTCTTC	CASSPRGGRQGPRELNNEQFF
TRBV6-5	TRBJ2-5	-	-	TGTGCCAGCAGTTACTCTGGGGGAGTTAAAGAGACCCAGTACTTC	CASSYSGGVKETQYF
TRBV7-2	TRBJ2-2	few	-	TGTGCCAGCAGCTTAGTCAAGGGGGTAAAAACCGGGGAGCTGTTTTTT	CASSLVKGVKTGELFF
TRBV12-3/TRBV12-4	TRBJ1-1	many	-	TGTGCCAGCAGTCCCCCGGGGGGGAACACTGAAGCTTTCTTT	CASSPPGGNTEAFF
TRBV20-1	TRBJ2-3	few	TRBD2	TGCAGTGCTATTAATAGCGGGAGGAGCACAGATACGCAGTATTTT	CSAINSGRSTDTQYF
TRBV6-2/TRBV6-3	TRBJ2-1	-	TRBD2	TGTGCCAGCAGTAAAAAGCGGGAGGGCCAAAATGAGCAGTTCTTC	CASSKKREGQNEQFF
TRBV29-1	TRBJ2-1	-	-	TGCAGCGTTGGACGGACAGTCGGCTCTAACAATGAGCAGTTCTTC	CSVGRTVGSNNEQFF
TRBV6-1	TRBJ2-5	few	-	TGTGCCACTGGGACCATTCCAGAGACCCAGTACTTC	CATGTIPETQYF
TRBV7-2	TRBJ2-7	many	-	-	CASSLGVAGGTYF
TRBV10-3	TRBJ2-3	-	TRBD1	TGTGCCATCAAAGTTGGACAGGGCGGTCTGGATACGCAGTATTTT	CAIKVGQGGLDTQYF
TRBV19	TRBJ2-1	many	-	TGTGCCAGTAGTATACAGGGCTCGAATGAGCAGTTCTTC	CASSIQGSNEQFF
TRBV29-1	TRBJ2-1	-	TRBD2	TGCGGGGGGGGTAGCGGAAGCTCGGGGGTCCATGAGCAGTTCTTC	CGGGSGSSGVHEQFF
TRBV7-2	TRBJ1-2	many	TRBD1	TGTGCCAGCAGCACCGGACAGGGGCTGGGCTACACCTTC	CASSTGQGLGYTF
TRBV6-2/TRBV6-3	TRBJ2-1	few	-	TGTGCCAGCAGTGCCACACTGAGGGGCTACAATGAGCAGTTCTTC	CASSATLRGYNEQFF
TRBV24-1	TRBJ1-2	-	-	TGTGCCACCAGTGATACGGCAGTTGCCTATGGCTACACCTTC	CATSDTAVAYGYTF
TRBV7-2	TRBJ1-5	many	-	TGTGCCAGCAGCCCACCGCTTAATCAGCCCCAGCATTTT	CASSPPLNQPQHF
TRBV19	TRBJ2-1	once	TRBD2	TGTGCCAGTAGTATCCGGGAGGTCTACAATGAGCAGTTCTTC	CASSIREVYNEQFF